These 11 T cell receptor beta chains originate from one sample sequenced in a study of cytomegalovirus exposure and HLA in healthy donors. With 60 Vbeta and 13 Jbeta primers, the PCR was carried out. Clones were sequenced by immunoSEQ multiplex PCR, and TCRdb holds only the in-frame ones, with some missing. The sample lists about 77,000 clones; around 82% were seen once. The sequenced sample consisted of PBMCs. The receptors originated from a man in his forties or fifties in good health and CMV-seronegative.

Only a few counts were recorded for this clone. This chain uses TRBV5-8 with TRBJ1-5; the match to TRBD1 covers 10 bases. The J segment lost 2 bases and the V segment lost 3 bases, leaving 5 bases of the junction unmatched. Germline V gene data show CDR1 as SGHTS and CDR2 as YDEGEE. This CDR3 has 16 residues. Here the CDR3 DNA reads TGTGCCAGCAGCTGGGACAGGGGAAGGGGCAATCAGCCCCAGCATTTT. Protein: CASSWDRGRGNQPQHF.

The chain uses TRBV7-9 and TRBJ2-5, with 15 positions matching TRBD2. The germline gives CDR1 SEHNR, CDR2 FQNEAQ (reference sequence). There are 19 residues in the CDR3. V lost 2 bases to trimming and J lost 5 bases; unmatched junction nucleotides: 12. CDR3 nucleotides: TGTGCCAGCAGCTTATATCAAGGACTAGCGGGGGGGCGCGGGGAGACCCAGTACTTC. It codes for CASSLYQGLAGGRGETQYF.

In regard to this clone: The junction shows a germline mismatch at one end, possibly a read error. This chain uses TRBV7-9 with TRBJ1-5; D uncertain. The CDR3 extends over 16 amino acids. The germline CDR1 and CDR2 sequences are SEHNR and FQNEAQ (reference sequence). CDR3: CSSSLVGRNSNQPQHF. The CDR3 bases are TGTTCCAGCAGCTTAGTGGGCCGGAATAGCAATCAGCCCCAGCATTTT.

The J gene is TRBJ1-6, the V gene TRBV7-2, with TRBD1 matching 9 bases. CDR1 is SGHTA and CDR2 is FQGNSA in the germline V gene. With V trimmed by 6 bases and J by 7 bases, 7 bases remained unmatched. The CDR3 is 15 amino acids. CDR3 DNA: TGTGCCAGCAGTATCCGGACAGGGGTAAATTCACCCCTCCACTTT. Translation: CASSIRTGVNSPLHF.

V usage is TRBV11-2 and J usage is TRBJ2-2, with 13 bases aligning to TRBD2. The CDR3 consists of 16 residues. Germline V gene lookup returns CDR1 SGHAT and CDR2 FQNNGV. The trim removed 7 bases at V and 7 bases at J, leaving 9 bases unmatched. The CDR3 spells CASNPTSGGQGGELFF. Here the CDR3 DNA reads TGTGCCAGCAACCCGACTAGCGGGGGGCAGGGCGGGGAGCTGTTTTTT.

This chain joins TRBV19 and TRBJ2-5; tentatively, D is TRBD1 (5 bases). With 0 bases removed from V and 7 bases from J, the gap between germline ends came to 9 bases. The germline V gene has CDR1 LNHDA and CDR2 SQIVND (reference sequence). This CDR3 comprises 13 residues. This CDR3 is CASSIEFQGTQYF. The CDR3 DNA follows: TGTGCCAGTAGTATAGAGTTCCAGGGGACCCAGTACTTC.

The CDR3 region has the DNA TGTGCCAGCAGCCAATCAGGGGCCCGGGTTTATGGCTACACCTTC. It is translated as CASSQSGARVYGYTF. The chain combines TRBV16 with TRBJ1-2; D may be TRBD1 (5 bases). Per the germline V gene, CDR1 is KGHSY and CDR2 is FQNENV. V lost 0 bases and J 5 bases, leaving 13 bases between the germline ends. The CDR3 contains 15 residues.

As regards this clone: Additional DNA sequences in this sample encode the identical CDR3. The chain has TRBV6-5 and TRBJ1-5, with 10 bases lining up with TRBD1. The CDR3 loop spans 15 amino acids. V gave up 0 bases and J gave up 5 bases; unmatched junction bases: 1. Germline lookup yields CDR1 MNHEY and CDR2 SVGAGI. The CDR3 region has the DNA TGTGCCAGCAGTTACTCTGGGACAGGGGATCAGCCCCAGCATTTT. Protein: CASSYSGTGDQPQHF.

The chain has TRBV4-1 and TRBJ1-2; no reliable D call. V lost 8 bases, J lost 8 bases, and 15 bases lay in between. Germline CDR1 reads MGHRA; CDR2 reads YSYEKL. The CDR3 extends over 12 amino acids. The CDR3 is CASLGNAGGYTF. CDR3 coding DNA: TGCGCCAGCCTCGGCAATGCAGGCGGCTACACCTTC.

CDR3 amino acids: CASSFSGGAKYEQYF. CDR3 bases: TGTGCCAGCAGTTTTAGCGGGGGGGCCAAATACGAGCAGTACTTC. The J gene is TRBJ2-7, the V gene TRBV2; 11 bases map to TRBD2. Trimming took 5 bases from V and 4 from J; bases not matched to a gene: 7. CDR1 is SNHLY and CDR2 is FYNNEI in the germline V gene. The CDR3 has 15 residues.

The gene calls are TRBV7-9 and TRBJ1-2; D is possibly TRBD1 (5 bases). Trimming removed 1 base at V and 5 bases at J, with 8 bases between. Germline V gene data show CDR1 as SEHNR and CDR2 as FQNEAQ (reference sequence). This CDR3 has 13 residues. CDR3 amino acids: CASSLVGGYGYTF. DNA for the CDR3: TGTGCCAGCAGCTTAGTCGGGGGATATGGCTACACCTTC.